The 10 T cell receptor beta chains presented below share a single source sample, sequenced in a study of shared clonotypes between healthy human individuals. Clones were read by immunoSEQ multiplex PCR, and TCRdb kept only the in-frame ones, dropping some. The table has 400,000 to 600,000 clones, about 96% seen once. The sequencing sample was made of naive CD4+ T cells sorted from blood. The subset was: CD45RA+ positively selected. The receptors were gathered from a woman aged 30 to 39 in good health.

A single count supports this clone. Other DNA sequences in the sample encode the same CDR3. CDR3 sequence (DNA): TGCGCCAGCAGTCCAAGCGGGAGTTACGAGCAGTACTTC. Protein: CASSPSGSYEQYF. The chain combines TRBV10-1 with TRBJ2-7; 8 bases are a match to TRBD2. Trimming at V came to 5 bases and at J to 4 bases, leaving 4 bases not matched to a gene. This CDR3 is 13 amino acids long. Germline CDR1 is WNHNN and CDR2 is SYGVQD (reference sequence).

V is TRBV5-3 and J is TRBJ2-7; D is unclear. TRBV5-3 is placed among ORFs of uncertain function. Trimming shortened V by 4 bases and J by 0 bases, and 20 bases separated the two germline ends. This CDR3 comprises 17 residues. The chain's CDR3 is CARSPVPGPRSSYEQYF. CDR3 coding DNA: TGTGCCAGAAGCCCCGTCCCCGGGCCAAGGAGCTCCTACGAGCAGTACTTC.

This clone showed up just once. The chain carries TRBV5-5 and TRBJ2-2; possible D gene TRBD1, 5 bases. Trimming removed 2 bases from V and 0 bases from J, with 8 bases in between. The CDR3 is made up of 15 amino acids. CDR1 SGHKS and CDR2 YYEKEE come from the germline V gene (reference sequence). CDR3 DNA: TGTGCCAGCAGCTTAGGGGCCTCGAACACCGGGGAGCTGTTTTTT. Its translation is CASSLGASNTGELFF.

The rearrangement links TRBV19 to TRBJ1-5; the D is unclear. The CDR3 has 15 amino acids. In germline, CDR1 is LNHDA, CDR2 SQIVND (reference sequence). Trimming cost V 2 bases and J 0 bases, with 8 bases left between them. CDR3 in DNA: TGTGCCAGTAGTATACCAGGAATTAGCAATCAGCCCCAGCATTTT. It is translated as CASSIPGISNQPQHF.

V gene TRBV5-5 combines with J gene TRBJ2-6, with TRBD1 as a possible D gene (6 bases). V lost 1 base and J lost 6, with 11 bases in between. The CDR3 covers 15 residues. Per germline, CDR1 SGHKS and CDR2 YYEKEE (reference sequence). CDR3 bases: TGTGCCAGCAGCTTGACAGGGTTAGTGGCCAACGTCCTGACTTTC. Translating gives CASSLTGLVANVLTF.

The chain carries TRBV28 and TRBJ1-4; TRBD1 might be the D (5 bases). The V and J ends lost 10 bases and 6 bases respectively, with 18 bases between them. The CDR3 runs 14 residues. The germline V gene encodes CDR1 MDHEN and CDR2 SYDVKM. CDR3 amino acids: CATKNGGGDEKLFF. For the CDR3, the DNA is TGTGCCACCAAGAATGGGGGGGGAGATGAAAAACTGTTTTTT.

CDR3 protein: CASRTSEYTGELFF. The CDR3 coding sequence is TGTGCCAGCAGGACTAGCGAATACACCGGGGAGCTGTTTTTT. The gene calls are TRBV28 and TRBJ2-2; 8 bases are a match to TRBD2. The CDR3 length is 14 residues. After removal of 6 bases from V and 3 bases from J, the junction contained 3 bases not matched to a gene. Germline CDR1 and CDR2: MDHEN and SYDVKM. Looking up the rest from reference TRBV28 and TRBJ2-2 gives the full variable domain: DVKVTQSSRYLVKRTGEKVFLECVQDMDHENMFWYRQDPGLGLRLIYFSYDVKMKEKGDIPEGYSVSREKKERFSLILESASTNQTSMYLCASRTSEYTGELFFGEGSRLTVL.

The chain recombines TRBV19 with TRBJ1-1; perhaps TRBD1 as D (6 bases). CDR3 size: 16 residues. V was cut by 5 bases and J by 1 base, with 17 bases left in between. Germline CDR1 is LNHDA and CDR2 is SQIVND (reference sequence). The CDR3 is CASSSREGGRNTEAFF. The CDR3 DNA sequence: TGTGCCAGTAGTTCCCGGGAGGGGGGTCGGAACACTGAAGCTTTCTTT.

The V gene is TRBV6-1, the J gene TRBJ2-5; TRBD2 matches 11 bases. V dropped 6 bases and J dropped 5; count of bases not matched to a gene: 5. The CDR3 runs to 14 residues. Germline V CDR1 and CDR2: MNHNS, SASEGT. CDR3 DNA sequence: TGTGCCAGCAGCCTTAGCGGGAGGGCTGAGACCCAGTACTTC. Translated: CASSLSGRAETQYF.

The chain joins TRBV30 to TRBJ2-6, with D uncertain. The CDR3 is 13 residues long. Trimming stripped 3 bases from V and 4 bases from J, with 7 bases between. CDR1 is GTSNPN and CDR2 is SVGIG in the germline V gene (reference sequence). CDR3 sequence reads: CAWSATGANVLTF. The CDR3 DNA is TGTGCCTGGAGCGCTACCGGGGCCAACGTCCTGACTTTC.